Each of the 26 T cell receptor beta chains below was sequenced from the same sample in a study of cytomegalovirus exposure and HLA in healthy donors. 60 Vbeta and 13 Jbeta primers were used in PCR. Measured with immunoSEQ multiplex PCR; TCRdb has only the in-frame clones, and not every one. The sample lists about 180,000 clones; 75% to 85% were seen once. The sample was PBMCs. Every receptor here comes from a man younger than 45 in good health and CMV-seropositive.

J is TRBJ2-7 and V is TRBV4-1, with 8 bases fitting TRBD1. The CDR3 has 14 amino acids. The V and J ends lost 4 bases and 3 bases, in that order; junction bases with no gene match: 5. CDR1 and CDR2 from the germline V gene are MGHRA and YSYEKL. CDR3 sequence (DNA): TGCGCCAGCAGCCCCGGGACAGGTGACTACGAGCAGTACTTC. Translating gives CASSPGTGDYEQYF.

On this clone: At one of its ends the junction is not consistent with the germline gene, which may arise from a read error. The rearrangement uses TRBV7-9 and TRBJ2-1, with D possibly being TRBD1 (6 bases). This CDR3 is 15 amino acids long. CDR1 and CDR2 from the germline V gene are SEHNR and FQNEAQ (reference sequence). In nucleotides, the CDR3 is TGTTCCAGCAGCTTTTCGACTGGACAGAGCAATGAGCAGTTCTTC. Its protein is CSSSFSTGQSNEQFF.

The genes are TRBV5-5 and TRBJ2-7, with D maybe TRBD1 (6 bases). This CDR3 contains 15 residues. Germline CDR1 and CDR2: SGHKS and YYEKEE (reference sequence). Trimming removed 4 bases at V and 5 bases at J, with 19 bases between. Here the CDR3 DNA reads TGTGCCAGCAGCGTACCACAGGGACCCGCAGACGAGCAGTACTTC. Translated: CASSVPQGPADEQYF.

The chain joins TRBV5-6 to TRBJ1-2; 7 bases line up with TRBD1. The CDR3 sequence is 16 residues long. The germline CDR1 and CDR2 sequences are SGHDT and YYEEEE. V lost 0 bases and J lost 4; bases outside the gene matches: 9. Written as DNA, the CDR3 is TGTGCCAGCAGCTTGGAGCGGAGACAGGGAGCCTATGGCTACACCTTC. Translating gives CASSLERRQGAYGYTF.

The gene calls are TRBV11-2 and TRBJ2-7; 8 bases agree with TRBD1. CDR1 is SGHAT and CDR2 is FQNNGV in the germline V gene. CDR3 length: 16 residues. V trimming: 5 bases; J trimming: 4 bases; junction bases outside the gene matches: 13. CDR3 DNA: TGTGCCAGCAGCCAGGGGGCGTCGCAGGGGGCTTACGAGCAGTACTTC. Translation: CASSQGASQGAYEQYF.

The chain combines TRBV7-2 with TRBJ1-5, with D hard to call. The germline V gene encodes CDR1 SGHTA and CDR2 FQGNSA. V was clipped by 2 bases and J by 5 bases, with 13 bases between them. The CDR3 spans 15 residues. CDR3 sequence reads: CASSLLATRDQPQHF. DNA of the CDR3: TGTGCCAGCAGCTTACTAGCGACACGGGATCAGCCCCAGCATTTT.

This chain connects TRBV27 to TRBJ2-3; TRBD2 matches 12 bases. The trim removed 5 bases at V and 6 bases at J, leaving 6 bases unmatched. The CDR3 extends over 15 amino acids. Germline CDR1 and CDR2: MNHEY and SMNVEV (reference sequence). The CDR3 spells CASSIRLAGVDTQYF. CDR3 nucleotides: TGTGCCAGCAGTATCCGACTAGCGGGAGTGGATACGCAGTATTTT.

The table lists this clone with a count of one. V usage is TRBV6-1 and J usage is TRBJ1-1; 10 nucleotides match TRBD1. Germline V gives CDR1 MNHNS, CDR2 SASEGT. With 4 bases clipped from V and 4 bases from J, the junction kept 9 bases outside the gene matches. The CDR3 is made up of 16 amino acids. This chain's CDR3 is CASSVDRGRGGTEAFF. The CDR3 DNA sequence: TGTGCCAGCAGTGTCGACAGGGGGCGGGGGGGCACTGAAGCTTTCTTT.

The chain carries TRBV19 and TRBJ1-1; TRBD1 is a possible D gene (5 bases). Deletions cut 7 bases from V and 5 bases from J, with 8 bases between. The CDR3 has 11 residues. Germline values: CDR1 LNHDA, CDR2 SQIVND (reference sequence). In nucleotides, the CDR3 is TGTGCCAGTAAGGGGATGACTGAAGCTTTCTTT. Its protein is CASKGMTEAFF.

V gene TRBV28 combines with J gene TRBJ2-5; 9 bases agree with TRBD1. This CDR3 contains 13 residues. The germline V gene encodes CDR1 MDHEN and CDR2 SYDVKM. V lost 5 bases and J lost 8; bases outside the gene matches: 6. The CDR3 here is CASSAADRGTQYF. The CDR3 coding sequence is TGTGCCAGCAGTGCCGCGGACAGGGGAACCCAGTACTTC.

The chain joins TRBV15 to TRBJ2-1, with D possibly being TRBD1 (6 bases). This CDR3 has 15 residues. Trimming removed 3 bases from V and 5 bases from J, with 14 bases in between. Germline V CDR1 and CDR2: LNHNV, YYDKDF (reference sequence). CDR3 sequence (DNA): TGTGCCACCAGCAGCGGCAGGGGCAACAACAATGAGCAGTTCTTC. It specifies CATSSGRGNNNEQFF.

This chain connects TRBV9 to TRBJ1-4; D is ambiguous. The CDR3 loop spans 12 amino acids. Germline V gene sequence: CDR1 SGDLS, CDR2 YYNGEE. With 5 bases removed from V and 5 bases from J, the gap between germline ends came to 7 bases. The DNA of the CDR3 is TGTGCCAGCAGTGGGCCGAATGAAAAACTGTTTTTT. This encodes CASSGPNEKLFF.

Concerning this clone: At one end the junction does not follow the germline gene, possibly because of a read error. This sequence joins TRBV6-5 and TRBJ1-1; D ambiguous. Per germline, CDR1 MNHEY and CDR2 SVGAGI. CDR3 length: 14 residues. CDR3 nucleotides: TGTGCCAGCACTCGAAGGGCGGGGAACGCTGAAGCTTTCTTT. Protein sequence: CASTRRAGNAEAFF.

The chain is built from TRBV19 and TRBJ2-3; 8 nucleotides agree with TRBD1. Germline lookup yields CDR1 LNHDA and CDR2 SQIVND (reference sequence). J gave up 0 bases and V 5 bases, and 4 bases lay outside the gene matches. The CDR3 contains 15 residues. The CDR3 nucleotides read TGTGCCAGTAGTTTCCGGGACAGGAGCACAGATACGCAGTATTTT. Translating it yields CASSFRDRSTDTQYF.

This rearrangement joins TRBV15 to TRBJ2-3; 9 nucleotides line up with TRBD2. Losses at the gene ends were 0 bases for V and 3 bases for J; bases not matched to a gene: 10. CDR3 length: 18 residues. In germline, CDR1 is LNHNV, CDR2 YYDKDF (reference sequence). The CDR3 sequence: CATSRDGGAGGGTDTQYF. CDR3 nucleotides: TGTGCCACCAGCAGAGATGGGGGAGCGGGAGGTGGGACAGATACGCAGTATTTT. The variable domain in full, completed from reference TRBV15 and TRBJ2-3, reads DAMVIQNPRYQVTQFGKPVTLSCSQTLNHNVMYWYQQKSSQAPKLLFHYYDKDFNNEADTPDNFQSRRPNTSFCFLDIRSPGLGDTAMYLCATSRDGGAGGGTDTQYFGPGTRLTVL.

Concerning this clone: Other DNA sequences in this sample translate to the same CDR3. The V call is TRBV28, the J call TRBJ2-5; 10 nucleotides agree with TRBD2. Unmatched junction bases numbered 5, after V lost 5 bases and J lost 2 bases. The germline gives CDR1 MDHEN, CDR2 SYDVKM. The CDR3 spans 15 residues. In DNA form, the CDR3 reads TGTGCCAGCAGTCCGAGGACTAGCGGACAAGAGACCCAGTACTTC. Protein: CASSPRTSGQETQYF.

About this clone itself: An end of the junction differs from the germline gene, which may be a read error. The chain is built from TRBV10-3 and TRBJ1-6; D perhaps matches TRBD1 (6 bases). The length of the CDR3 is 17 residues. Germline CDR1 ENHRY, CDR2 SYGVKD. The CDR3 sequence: CAISESGGQTYNSLLHF. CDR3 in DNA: TGTGCCATCAGTGAGTCTGGGGGCCAGACTTATAATTCACTCCTCCACTTT.

The chain's CDR3 is CASSLVYSGGNYGYTF. The CDR3 bases are TGCGCCAGCAGCCTCGTATACTCGGGGGGGAACTATGGCTACACCTTC. J is TRBJ1-2 and V is TRBV5-1; a weak D match, TRBD1 (5 bases). Germline CDR1 SGHRS, CDR2 YFSETQ. Trimming removed 4 bases from V and 2 bases from J, with 18 bases in between. This CDR3 region has 16 residues. The full variable domain, with the rest looked up from reference TRBV5-1 and TRBJ1-2, is KAGVTQTPRYLIKTRGQQVTLSCSPISGHRSVSWYQQTPGQGLQFLFEYFSETQRNKGNFPGRFSGRQFSNSRSEMNVSTLELGDSALYLCASSLVYSGGNYGYTFGSGTRLTVV.

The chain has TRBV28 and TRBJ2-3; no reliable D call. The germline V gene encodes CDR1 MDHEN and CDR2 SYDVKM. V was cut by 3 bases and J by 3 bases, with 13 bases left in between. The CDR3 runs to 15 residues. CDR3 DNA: TGTGCCAGCAGTTTTTTGGGCCCTGGGACAGATACGCAGTATTTT. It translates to CASSFLGPGTDTQYF.

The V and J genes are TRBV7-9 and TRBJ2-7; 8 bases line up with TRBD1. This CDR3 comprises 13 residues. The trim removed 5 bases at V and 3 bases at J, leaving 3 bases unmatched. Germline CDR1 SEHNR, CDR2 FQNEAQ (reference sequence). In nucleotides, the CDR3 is TGTGCCAGCAGCCCAGGGGGCGGCTACGAGCAGTACTTC. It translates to CASSPGGGYEQYF. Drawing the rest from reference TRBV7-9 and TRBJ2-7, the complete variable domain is DTGVSQNPRHKITKRGQNVTFRCDPISEHNRLYWYRQTLGQGPEFLTYFQNEAQLEKSRLLSDRFSAERPKGSFSTLEIQRTEQGDSAMYLCASSPGGGYEQYFGPGTRLTVT.

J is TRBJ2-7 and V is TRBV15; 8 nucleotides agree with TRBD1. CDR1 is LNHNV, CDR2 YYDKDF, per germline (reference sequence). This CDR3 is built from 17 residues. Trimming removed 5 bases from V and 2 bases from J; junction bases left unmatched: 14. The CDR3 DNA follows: TGTGCCACCAGCGACCCGCCGAAGGCAGGGGGCACCTACGAGCAGTACTTC. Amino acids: CATSDPPKAGGTYEQYF.

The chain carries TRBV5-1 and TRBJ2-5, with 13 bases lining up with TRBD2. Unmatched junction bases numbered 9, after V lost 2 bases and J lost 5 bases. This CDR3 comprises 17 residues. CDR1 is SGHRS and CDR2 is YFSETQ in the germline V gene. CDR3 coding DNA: TGCGCCAGCAGCTTAGGGACTAGCGGGGCAAGAGGGGAGACCCAGTACTTC. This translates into CASSLGTSGARGETQYF. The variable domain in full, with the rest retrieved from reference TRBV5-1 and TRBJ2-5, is KAGVTQTPRYLIKTRGQQVTLSCSPISGHRSVSWYQQTPGQGLQFLFEYFSETQRNKGNFPGRFSGRQFSNSRSEMNVSTLELGDSALYLCASSLGTSGARGETQYFGPGTRLLVL.

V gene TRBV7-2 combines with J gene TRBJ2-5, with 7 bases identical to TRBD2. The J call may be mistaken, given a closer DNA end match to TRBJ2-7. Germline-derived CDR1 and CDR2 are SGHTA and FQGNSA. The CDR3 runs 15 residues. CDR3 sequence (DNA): TGTGCCAGCAGCCCCTCACCACGGGGAGGGTACGAGCAGTACTTC. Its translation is CASSPSPRGGYEQYF.

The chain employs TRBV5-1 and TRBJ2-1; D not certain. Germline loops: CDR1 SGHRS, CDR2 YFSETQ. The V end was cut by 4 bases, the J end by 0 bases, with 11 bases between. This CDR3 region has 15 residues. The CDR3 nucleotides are TGCGCCAGCAGCCCCAGACGGAGCTCCTACAATGAGCAGTTCTTC. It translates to CASSPRRSSYNEQFF.

CDR3 coding DNA: TGTGCCAGCAGCTTGTTGTCAGGGGGGGATACGCAGTATTTT. This encodes CASSLLSGGDTQYF. The chain combines TRBV5-4 with TRBJ2-3; perhaps TRBD1 as D (7 bases). Trimming cost V 1 base and J 6 bases, with 12 bases left between them. The CDR3 totals 14 residues. The germline V gene has CDR1 SGHNT and CDR2 YYREEE (reference sequence).

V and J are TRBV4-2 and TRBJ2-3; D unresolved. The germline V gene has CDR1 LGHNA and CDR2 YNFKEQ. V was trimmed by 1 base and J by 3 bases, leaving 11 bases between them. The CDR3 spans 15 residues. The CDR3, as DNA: TGTGCCAGCAGCCAAGTAGCAGCGCGTACAGATACGCAGTATTTT. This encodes CASSQVAARTDTQYF.